These T cell receptor beta chains were read from a single sample in a study of T cells in Graves' hyperthyroidism and ophthalmopathy. TCRdb re-derived calls from the multiplex PCR reads in MiXCR, one entry per CDR3 protein. The table has about 290,000 distinct CDR3 sequences, 15% to 20% seen once. The source material was blood. These receptors all come from a man aged 50 to 59 with Graves' ophthalmopathy. The CDR3 runs from the conserved cysteine through the conserved F or W. A D gene is named only where the DNA matches it firmly. A row's size may be missing; if present it is once, few, many or a size class.

clone size,J gene,V gene,D gene,CDR3 protein,CDR3 DNA
.,TRBJ2-3,TRBV28,TRBD2,CASSPPGAGGGHTQYF,TGTGCCAGCAGCCCCCCCGGGGCGGGAGGCGGCCATACGCAGTATTTT
.,TRBJ2-2,TRBV5-4,.,CASSWKTGELFF,TGTGCCAGCAGCTGGAAAACCGGGGAGCTGTTTTTT
many,TRBJ2-7,TRBV20-1,.,CSGGTDEQYF,TGCAGTGGCGGGACTGACGAGCAGTACTTC
few,TRBJ2-3,TRBV7-9,.,CASSADGTSTDTQYF,TGTGCCAGCAGCGCGGACGGCACTAGCACAGATACGCAGTATTTT
many,TRBJ2-7,TRBV3-1,.,CASSQAAQGVYEQYF,TGTGCCAGCAGCCAAGCGGCTCAGGGCGTTTACGAGCAGTACTTC
many,TRBJ1-5,TRBV28,TRBD1,CASSPPRDRANQPQHF,TGTGCCAGCAGTCCTCCCAGGGACAGGGCGAATCAGCCCCAGCATTTT
.,TRBJ2-1,TRBV28,TRBD1,CASSSDRGSGSSF,TGTGCCAGCAGTTCAGACAGGGGAAGCGGCAGTTCCTTC
many,TRBJ2-7,TRBV7-9,.,CASSPSSGAISYEQYF,TGTGCCAGCAGTCCCTCCTCCGGGGCCATCTCCTACGAGCAGTACTTC
few,TRBJ2-5,TRBV20-1,TRBD1,CSARDTGGEETQYF,TGCAGTGCTAGAGACACAGGGGGTGAGGAGACCCAGTACTTC
.,TRBJ1-4,TRBV10-3,.,CAISEEHKGEKLVF,TGTGCCATCAGTGAAGAGCACAAGGGTGAAAAACTGGTTTTT
few,TRBJ2-3,TRBV18,.,CASSEIMQAISTDTQYF,TGTGCCAGCTCAGAGATAATGCAGGCGATAAGCACAGATACGCAGTATTTT
few,TRBJ1-2,TRBV24-1,.,CATSDRQIDGYTF,TGTGCCACCAGTGACCGACAGATAGATGGCTACACCTTC
many,TRBJ1-1,TRBV5-1,.,CASSLLRETEAFF,TGCGCCAGCAGCTTACTCAGGGAGACTGAAGCTTTCTTT
.,TRBJ2-2,TRBV15,TRBD2,CATSRGPRTGLAGKGDTGELFF,TGTGCCACCAGCAGAGGTCCCCGAACCGGGCTAGCGGGAAAAGGGGACACCGGGGAGCTGTTTTTT
few,TRBJ1-1,TRBV2,.,CASTHESTEAFF,TGTGCCAGCACGCACGAGTCCACTGAAGCTTTCTTT
.,TRBJ1-5,TRBV5-6,.,CASSQASGYNQPQHF,TGTGCCAGCAGCCAGGCCTCCGGGTATAATCAGCCCCAGCATTTT
few,TRBJ1-4,TRBV6-5,.,CASSYGSTNEKLFF,TGTGCCAGCAGTTACGGCAGCACTAATGAAAAACTGTTTTTT
.,TRBJ2-7,TRBV4-1,.,CASSQVSPRTAAYEQYF,TGCGCCAGCAGCCAAGTGAGCCCCCGGACTGCCGCCTACGAGCAGTACTTC
.,TRBJ2-1,TRBV28,.,CASSAQGYNEQFF,TGTGCCAGCTCGGCCCAGGGCTACAATGAGCAGTTCTTC
many,TRBJ1-5,TRBV27,TRBD1,CASSSDRVVGNQPQHF,TGTGCCAGCAGCTCGGACAGGGTAGTCGGCAATCAGCCCCAGCATTTT
many,TRBJ2-7,TRBV11-3,.,CASSLDGGTYEQYF,TGTGCCAGCAGCTTAGATGGAGGGACCTACGAGCAGTACTTC
many,TRBJ1-1,TRBV28,.,CASSSGTMTEAFF,TGTGCCAGCAGTTCCGGGACGATGACTGAAGCTTTCTTT
.,TRBJ1-3,TRBV7-9,.,CASSLTDVGGNTIYF,TGTGCCAGCAGCCTGACGGACGTGGGAGGAAACACCATATATTTT
.,TRBJ2-6,TRBV5-1,.,CASSSGRTEAGANVLTF,TGCGCCAGCAGCTCGGGACGGACTGAGGCAGGGGCCAACGTCCTGACTTTC
many,TRBJ2-7,TRBV5-1,.,CASSLSPGAYSYEQYF,TGCGCCAGCAGCTTGTCGCCCGGTGCGTACTCCTACGAGCAGTACTTC
many,TRBJ2-2,TRBV7-3,.,CASSSLRRLDGGGELFF,TGTGCCAGCAGCTCCCTCCGGAGACTAGACGGTGGCGGGGAGCTGTTTTTT
.,TRBJ2-2,TRBV4-1,TRBD1,CASSQLPGQGNTGELFF,TGCGCCAGCAGCCAATTGCCGGGACAGGGAAACACCGGGGAGCTGTTTTTT
few,TRBJ1-1,TRBV10-3,.,CAISQRERTEAFF,TGTGCCATCAGTCAGAGGGAAAGAACTGAAGCTTTCTTT
.,TRBJ2-1,TRBV27,TRBD2,CASSFLAGSYNEQFF,TGTGCCAGCAGTTTTCTAGCGGGATCCTACAATGAGCAGTTCTTC
.,TRBJ2-3,TRBV15,TRBD1,CATSTGTGPTDTQYF,TGTGCCACCAGCACCGGGACAGGGCCAACAGATACGCAGTATTTT
.,TRBJ1-6,TRBV19,.,CASSIRGSTRNSPLHF,TGTGCCAGTAGTATTCGAGGCTCGACGAGGAATTCACCCCTCCACTTT
few,TRBJ1-2,TRBV4-1,.,CASSLIGRPNYGYTF,TGCGCCAGCAGCCTCATCGGCCGGCCTAACTATGGCTACACCTTC
.,TRBJ2-5,TRBV18,TRBD1,CASSRGTGGQEAQYF,TGTGCCAGCTCACGCGGGACAGGGGGTCAAGAGGCCCAGTACTTC
many,TRBJ1-1,TRBV5-1,.,CASSRWTETNTEAFF,TGCGCCAGCAGCCGTTGGACAGAGACGAACACTGAAGCTTTCTTT
few,TRBJ2-1,TRBV5-1,TRBD2,CASSLGLAGGRYNEQFF,TGCGCCAGCAGCCTGGGACTAGCGGGAGGACGATATAATGAGCAGTTCTTC